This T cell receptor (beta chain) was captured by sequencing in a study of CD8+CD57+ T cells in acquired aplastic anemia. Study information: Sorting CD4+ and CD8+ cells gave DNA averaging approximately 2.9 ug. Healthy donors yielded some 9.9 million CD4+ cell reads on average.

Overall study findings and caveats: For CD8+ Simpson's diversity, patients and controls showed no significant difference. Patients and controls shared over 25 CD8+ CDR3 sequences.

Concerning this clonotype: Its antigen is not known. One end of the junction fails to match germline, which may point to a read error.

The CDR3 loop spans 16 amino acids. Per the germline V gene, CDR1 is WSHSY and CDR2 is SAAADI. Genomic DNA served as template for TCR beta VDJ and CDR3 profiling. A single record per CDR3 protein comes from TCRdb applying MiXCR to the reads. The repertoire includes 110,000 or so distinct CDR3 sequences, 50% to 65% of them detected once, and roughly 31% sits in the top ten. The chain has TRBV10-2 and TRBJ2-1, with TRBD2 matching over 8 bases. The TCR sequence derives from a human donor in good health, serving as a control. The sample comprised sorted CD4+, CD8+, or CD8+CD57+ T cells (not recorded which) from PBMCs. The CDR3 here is CASSYPTRAGDNEQFF. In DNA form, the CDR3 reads TGTGCCAGCAGTTACCCAACCAGAGCGGGGGACAATGAGCAGTTCTTC.